This T cell receptor (beta chain) was retrieved from a study of cytomegalovirus exposure and HLA in healthy donors. The study ran its PCR with 60 Vbeta and 13 Jbeta primers. Data came from immunoSEQ multiplex PCR; TCRdb stores just in-frame clones and leaves some out. This sample has 150,000 to 170,000 clones; roughly 72% occur once, and the top ten carry approximately 2.1%. The CDR3 sequence is 11 residues long. Germline lookup yields CDR1 MGHDK and CDR2 SYGVNS. V gave up 2 bases and J gave up 5 bases, with 3 bases separating them. Worth noting for this clone: Its antigen is unidentified.

Findings and limits, study-wide: Later analysis associated a missense DCLRE1C variant with TCR beta V- and J-gene trimming.

The sequence derives from a man aged 25-40 years in good health and CMV-seronegative. The source material was PBMCs. The V call is TRBV25-1, the J call TRBJ2-5, with D unclear. The CDR3 protein is CASSETETQYF. CDR3 nucleotides: TGTGCCAGCAGTGAAACTGAGACCCAGTACTTC.